A single sample is the source of the 10 T cell receptor beta chains below, sequenced in a study of blood T cells in healthy people across ages. PCR was performed a second time for about 7 to 12 cycles using a sample-barcoded 5' primer and a J-beta primer mix. TCRdb re-derived calls from the 5' RACE reads in MiXCR, one entry per CDR3 protein. The data hold hundreds of thousands of distinct CDR3 sequences, with around three fifths observed a single time. The sequencing sample was made of blood. Receptors were obtained from a man aged 35-49 years in good health.

This sequence joins TRBV27 and TRBJ2-3, with D unclear. The CDR3 has 13 amino acids. V was trimmed by 5 bases and J by 2 bases, leaving 8 bases between them. Looked up from germline, CDR1 is MNHEY and CDR2 is SMNVEV (reference sequence). The CDR3 DNA reads TGTGCCAGCAGTGTAGTGATCACAGATACGCAGTATTTT. It translates to CASSVVITDTQYF.

The J gene is TRBJ2-1, the V gene TRBV9, with D perhaps given as TRBD1 or TRBD2 (6 bases each). CDR1 and CDR2 from the germline V gene are SGDLS and YYNGEE. The CDR3 has 16 amino acids. The ends were cut back, 3 bases at V and 7 bases at J, with 20 bases in the middle. The CDR3 DNA sequence: TGTGCCAGCAGCGAACCCCTAGGGGGGCTGACTAATGAGCAGTTCTTC. As protein: CASSEPLGGLTNEQFF.

The rearrangement links TRBV29-1 to TRBJ2-6; tentatively, D is TRBD2 (6 bases). Trimming stripped 6 bases from V and 4 bases from J, with 16 bases between. Germline CDR1 SQVTM, CDR2 ANQGSEA. This CDR3 has 15 residues. The CDR3 DNA sequence: TGCAGCGTAAGGGACGGGGGATGGGGGGCCAACGTCCTGACTTTC. Its protein is CSVRDGGWGANVLTF.

This clonotype has just a few counts. The genes are TRBV15 and TRBJ2-6; perhaps TRBD1 as D (6 bases). V dropped 8 bases and J dropped 0 bases, with 11 bases sitting between them. The V gene's germline CDR1 is LNHNV and CDR2 YYDKDF (reference sequence). The CDR3 contains 15 residues. In nucleotides, the CDR3 is TGTGCCACCGGGGTACAGGGCTCTGGGGCCAACGTCCTGACTTTC. Translating it yields CATGVQGSGANVLTF.

This clonotype was counted a few times. The CDR3 nucleotides are TGTGCCATCAACGGCGGGGGCGCAGGGAACACAGATACGCAGTATTTT. Translation gives CAINGGGAGNTDTQYF. J is TRBJ2-3 and V is TRBV10-3; tentative D call: TRBD2 (7 bases). V was shortened by 7 bases and J by 2 bases, with 19 bases between the two germline ends. This CDR3 has 16 residues. Germline V gene sequence: CDR1 ENHRY, CDR2 SYGVKD.

This clonotype was observed a single time. The J gene is TRBJ2-1, the V gene TRBV29-1; D unclear. The CDR3 runs to 12 residues. V dropped 6 bases and J dropped 4 bases, with 10 bases sitting between them. Germline loops: CDR1 SQVTM, CDR2 ANQGSEA. In DNA form, the CDR3 reads TGCAGCGTGGCCTTTTCTTACAATGAGCAGTTCTTC. Translated, it gives CSVAFSYNEQFF.

This clonotype was seen a handful of times. CDR3 in amino acids: CASSLFSPRDQPQHF. The CDR3 coding sequence is TGTGCCAGCAGTTTATTTTCCCCGAGAGATCAGCCCCAGCATTTT. V is TRBV28 and J is TRBJ1-5; D ambiguous. Germline assignment: CDR1 MDHEN and CDR2 SYDVKM. The CDR3 runs to 15 residues. Between the trimmed V and J ends, which lost 1 base and 5 bases, there was a span of 12 bases.

The chain has TRBV24-1 and TRBJ2-5, with a possible D match to TRBD1 (5 bases). CDR1 and CDR2 (germline): KGHDR, SFDVKD. The V end was cut by 0 bases, the J end by 4 bases, with 14 bases between. This CDR3 region has 16 residues. The CDR3 is CATSDLQVGRGETQYF. The CDR3 DNA follows: TGTGCCACCAGTGATTTGCAGGTGGGAAGGGGAGAGACCCAGTACTTC.

This chain connects TRBV11-2 to TRBJ2-5; D is unresolved. This CDR3 spans 14 amino acids. V dropped 4 bases and J dropped 0 bases, with 9 bases sitting between them. Germline CDR1 and CDR2: SGHAT and FQNNGV. The CDR3 sequence: CASSSGPDQETQYF. CDR3 in DNA: TGTGCCAGCAGCTCCGGACCCGACCAAGAGACCCAGTACTTC.

The chain recombines TRBV6-5 with TRBJ2-3; D not certain. CDR1 is MNHEY, CDR2 SVGAGI, per germline. This CDR3 comprises 11 residues. Between the trimmed V and J ends, which lost 8 bases and 5 bases, there was a span of 8 bases. The CDR3 DNA reads TGTGCCAGCTACTGGATAGATACGCAGTATTTT. Encoded protein: CASYWIDTQYF.